This record looks at one T cell receptor (beta chain) sequence and its context. Antigen unknown. Combining a sample-barcoded 5' primer with a J-beta primer mix, a second PCR ran for roughly 7 to 11 cycles. TCRdb analysed the 5' RACE reads with MiXCR anew, one entry per CDR3 protein. The sample holds some 1,000,000 distinct CDR3 sequences, roughly 24% seen once. The sample comes from a study of blood T cells in healthy people across ages. Researchers isolated at least 7 million PBMCs per sample. Whole-study findings and limits: The recorded TCR beta diversity per million T cells decreased in a roughly linear manner with age.

These sequences were also reported in another study, on T cells of mothers and their children. Turning to that study: The donor cohort consisted of three healthy Caucasian mothers and their six children. In unrelated and related pairs, TCR recombination output is shaped in a similar way by thymic selection.

The sequence derives from a girl under 10 years old in good health. Sequenced sample: blood.

The chain's CDR3 is CAISVNGRETQYF. CDR3 nucleotide sequence: TGTGCCATCAGTGTAAATGGGAGAGAGACCCAGTACTTC. This chain connects TRBV10-3 to TRBJ2-5, with D tentatively TRBD2 (5 bases). Germline CDR1 is ENHRY and CDR2 is SYGVKD. This CDR3 is 13 amino acids long. Trimming left V 4 bases short and J 4 bases short, with 10 bases between.